The entry that follows covers one TCR beta chain sequence. The antigen this receptor binds is unknown. No much larger clone exists at a distance of one base, and base qualities are not known. In three donor pairs, further sequencing was done on unstimulated CD8+ naive, CD4+ memory, CD8+ TEMRA, CD4+ naive and CD8+ effector memory subsets. Sorted unstimulated T cells, along with proliferating T cells recovered from mixed lymphocyte reactions, underwent TCRbeta CDR3 sequencing. Fresh whole blood from around 10 HLA-typed healthy donors was used as the source from which PBMCs were isolated. The source of the sample is a study of siplizumab effects on memory and regulatory T cells (dated by TCRdb to about 2019). About the full investigation: The study examined how the anti-CD2 antibody siplizumab affects alloreactive T-cell subsets in allogeneic mixed lymphocyte reactions built from human PBMCs. The study at large found these results: Siplizumab significantly reduced the cumulative frequency of alloreactive sequences traceable to unstimulated CD4+ memory T cells. Among mappable alloreactive CD4+ clones, an average Treg-derived fraction of over 60% was observed with siplizumab, compared with approximately 25% in control reactions. A naive or memory phenotype could not be assigned to roughly 80-97% of proliferating CD4+ or CD8+ clones. Whether proliferating Tregs from siplizumab cultures were suppressive was not functionally confirmed. Sequences below about 10^-5 frequency were poorly captured, so only a minor fraction of alloreactive clones could be mapped to unstimulated subsets. Unstimulated naive T cells appeared to be more diverse than memory T cells, and naive cells seemed to make a substantial contribution to the alloresponse.

The library relied on the immunoSEQ multiplex PCR assay. Each sample had some 96,000 TCR templates assayed by the deep sequencing platform. Genomic DNA extracted from sorted T cells was used for TCRbeta CDR3 sequencing. For the original study's pipeline: The R programming language was used for the clonal analysis of the TCRbeta CDR3 data. Alloreactive CD4+ and CD8+ clones were defined by comparing unstimulated samples with post-reaction CFSE-low samples. Regulatory or non-regulatory origin was assigned to alloreactive CD4+ clones by matching of sequences to sorted unstimulated Treg and non-Treg repertoires. TCRdb obtained this table from immuneACCESS and retained in-frame rearrangements with V and J assigned. These tables miss some clones; where compared with another copy, unresolved V genes account for less than half of the shortfall, and the remainder is unexplained. That table is the source of V, J and clone size, and D and trimming were worked out from the DNA. This sample holds about 1,100 clones; less than 75% were observed only once. The leading ten clones occupy more than 45% of the sample.

Trimming takes 0 bases from V and 0 bases from J, and the germline ends sit 13 bases apart. There are 17 amino acids in the CDR3, from cysteine to phenylalanine inclusive. This entry keeps only the CDR3 DNA: 51 bases, framed from base 1. Based on the germline V gene, the CDR1 and CDR2 sequences are SGDLS and YYNGEE. The sequence links TRBV9 to TRBJ2-4; the D gene is not confidently resolved. The TCR was taken from a human donor in good health. Sequenced material: TEMRA CD8+ T cells sorted from blood. Explained via the paper, the cell subset or site label denotes: unstimulated CD8+ CD45RA+ effector memory T cells. For the CDR3, the sequence is CASSVGSGRLAKNIQYF. The sequenced DNA: TGTGCCAGCAGCGTAGGGTCCGGACGTCTAGCCAAAAACATTCAGTACTTC. The full variable domain, completed from the reference TRBV9 and TRBJ2-4 proteins outside the CDR3, reads DSGVTQTPKHLITATGQRVTLRCSPRSGDLSVYWYQQSLDQGLQFLIQYYNGEERAKGNILERFSAQQFPDLHSELNLSSLELGDSALYFCASSVGSGRLAKNIQYFGAGTRLSVL.